These T cell receptor beta chains were read from a single sample in a study of CD8+ T cells in alopecia areata. The table came from immunoSEQ multiplex PCR; TCRdb's copy has only in-frame clones and leaves some out. The profile shows 100,000 to 130,000 clones, under 65% of them singletons. Input material: NKG2D-low CD8+ T cells sorted from blood. These receptor sequences come from a human donor with alopecia areata. The CDR3 runs from the conserved cysteine through the conserved F or W. The order of the fields is V gene, J gene, clone size, D gene, CDR3 protein, CDR3 DNA. D genes are given only for firm matches. The size entry is marked missing in some rows and otherwise reads once, few, many or a size class.

TRBV7-9,TRBJ2-1,few,TRBD1,CASSTRTGGSYNEQFF,TGTGCCAGCAGCACAAGAACAGGGGGCTCCTACAATGAGCAGTTCTTC
TRBV10-3,TRBJ2-7,few,TRBD2,CATWTSGRRDEQYF,TGTGCCACCTGGACTAGCGGGAGACGGGACGAGCAGTACTTC
TRBV27,TRBJ2-1,NA,NA,CASSLWWERAYNEQFF,TGTGCCAGCAGTTTATGGTGGGAGCGGGCCTACAATGAGCAGTTCTTC
TRBV9,TRBJ2-6,NA,NA,CASSDTGANVLTF,TGTGCCAGCAGTGATACCGGGGCCAACGTCCTGACTTTC
TRBV27,TRBJ2-2,few,TRBD2,CASSSSSGSPPFGELFF,TGTGCCAGCAGTTCTTCCAGCGGGAGCCCCCCTTTCGGGGAGCTGTTTTTT
TRBV7-6,TRBJ2-7,NA,TRBD2,CASSLERGAYEQYF,TGTGCCAGCAGCTTAGAGCGGGGGGCCTACGAGCAGTACTTC
TRBV2,TRBJ2-7,NA,NA,CASRKGVEQYF,TGTGCCAGCAGGAAAGGGGTTGAGCAGTACTTC
TRBV7-3,TRBJ2-1,NA,TRBD2,CASSPRLAGVPYNEQFF,TGTGCCAGCAGCCCACGACTAGCGGGAGTCCCCTACAATGAGCAGTTCTTC
TRBV27,TRBJ2-7,NA,NA,CASSSQGPTYEQYF,TGTGCCAGCAGCTCCCAAGGCCCAACCTACGAGCAGTACTTC
TRBV10-3,TRBJ2-1,few,TRBD2,CASRTSGRTGPDEQFF,TGTGCCTCTAGGACTAGCGGGAGGACTGGGCCCGATGAGCAGTTCTTC
TRBV13,TRBJ2-3,NA,NA,CASSLFSKGGGGDTQYF,TGTGCCAGCAGCTTATTTAGTAAGGGAGGAGGGGGAGATACGCAGTATTTT
TRBV2,TRBJ2-1,NA,NA,CASRRGPQNEQFF,TGTGCCAGCAGACGGGGACCCCAAAATGAGCAGTTCTTC
TRBV28,TRBJ1-2,NA,NA,CASSSPFQGYYGYTF,TGTGCCAGCAGTTCCCCATTTCAGGGGTACTATGGCTACACCTTC
TRBV19,TRBJ2-7,NA,TRBD1,CASSITGQGVHEQYF,TGTGCCAGTAGTATAACGGGACAGGGGGTCCACGAGCAGTACTTC
TRBV9,TRBJ2-3,few,NA,CASDQGTGTDTQYF,TGTGCCAGCGATCAGGGAACGGGCACAGATACGCAGTATTTT
TRBV20-1,TRBJ2-2,NA,NA,CSARLAGELFF,TGCAGTGCTAGACTAGCCGGGGAGCTGTTTTTT
TRBV5-1,TRBJ2-7,few,TRBD2,CASSWTGLAGYEQYF,TGCGCCAGCAGCTGGACGGGACTAGCGGGATACGAGCAGTACTTC
TRBV27,TRBJ2-1,NA,NA,CASSYRGYMTNEQFF,TGTGCCAGCAGTTACCGGGGTTACATGACGAATGAGCAGTTCTTC
TRBV7-9,TRBJ2-1,few,TRBD2,CASSFKRESYNEQFF,TGTGCCAGCAGCTTTAAGCGGGAGTCGTACAATGAGCAGTTCTTC
TRBV28,TRBJ2-7,few,NA,CASSPSGYEQYF,TGTGCCAGCAGTCCCTCCGGGTACGAGCAGTACTTC
TRBV28,TRBJ2-1,NA,NA,CASAGTEQFF,TGTGCCTCTGCGGGGACTGAGCAGTTCTTC
TRBV29-1,TRBJ2-7,NA,NA,CSVEGDQVRGQYF,TGCAGCGTTGAAGGGGACCAGGTCCGCGGGCAGTACTTC
TRBV6-6,TRBJ2-5,NA,TRBD1,CASRGDREIVETQYF,TGTGCCAGCAGAGGCGACAGGGAAATCGTGGAGACCCAGTACTTC
TRBV27,TRBJ2-3,NA,NA,CASSLSYGSDTQYF,TGTGCCAGCAGTTTATCGTATGGATCAGATACGCAGTATTTT
TRBV27,TRBJ2-7,NA,NA,CASSWAGRSLDEQYF,TGTGCCAGCAGTTGGGCGGGACGATCTTTGGACGAGCAGTACTTC
TRBV7-9,TRBJ1-2,NA,NA,CASSSGALRYGYTF,TGTGCCAGCAGCTCAGGGGCTCTGCGGTATGGCTACACCTTC
TRBV5-4,TRBJ2-3,once,NA,CASRIGESTDTQYF,TGTGCCAGCAGGATAGGGGAATCGACAGATACGCAGTATTTT